The 27 T cell receptor beta chains listed next were all sequenced from one sample in a study of T-cell reconstitution after alpha-beta-depleted transplantation in children. Molecular barcoding with unique molecular identifiers was used for the TCRbeta library. Using its own MiXCR run on the PCR reads, TCRdb lists one record per CDR3 protein. The table includes about 440,000 distinct CDR3 sequences, 43% detected once. The starting material was PBMCs, obtained before TCRalphabeta/CD19-depleted stem cell transplant. These TCRs come from a girl aged 2 to 9 with aplastic anemia, due to receive a stem cell transplant.

The chain combines TRBV5-1 with TRBJ2-1; 15 nucleotides match TRBD2. Per the germline V gene, CDR1 is SGHRS and CDR2 is YFSETQ. The length of the CDR3 is 18 residues. The junction had 6 bases not matched to a gene; V was cut back by 3 bases and J by 2 bases. The CDR3 DNA is TGCGCCAGCAGCTGGGGACTAGCGGGAGGTTTCACCTACAATGAGCAGTTCTTC. Encoded protein: CASSWGLAGGFTYNEQFF.

This clonotype occurred many times. The chain carries TRBV12-3 or TRBV12-4 and TRBJ2-1; no reliable D call. V was cut by 8 bases and J by 5 bases, with 19 bases left in between. CDR3 size: 15 residues. In nucleotides, the CDR3 is TGTGCCAGCCTCAAGGGCCCTCTGGGCCACAATGAGCAGTTCTTC. It is translated as CASLKGPLGHNEQFF.

The chain combines TRBV5-1 with TRBJ2-7, with 8 positions matching TRBD2. Germline loops: CDR1 SGHRS, CDR2 YFSETQ. J lost 0 bases, V lost 1 base, and 3 bases had no gene match. The CDR3 has 15 amino acids. CDR3 region: CASSLSLAGSYEQYF. CDR3 nucleotide sequence: TGCGCCAGCAGCTTGAGCCTAGCGGGCTCCTACGAGCAGTACTTC.

This clonotype was counted between two and nine times. The chain links TRBV21-1 to TRBJ2-2. TRBV21-1 is assigned pseudogene status. The CDR3 sequence is 14 residues long. The CDR3 coding sequence is TGTGCCAGCAGCACGGGCAGCCACACCGGGGAGCTGTTTTTT. It translates to CASSTGSHTGELFF.

V usage is TRBV12-3 or TRBV12-4 and J usage is TRBJ2-7; possibly TRBD1 for D (6 bases). The CDR3 runs to 11 residues. V was cut by 6 bases and J by 9 bases, with 12 bases left in between. The CDR3 sequence: CASSPGQPQYF. The CDR3 nucleotides read TGTGCCAGCAGCCCCGGACAGCCGCAGTACTTC.

The gene calls are TRBV28 and TRBJ2-7, with D possibly matching TRBD2 (6 bases). The CDR3 runs 13 residues. Germline V gene lookup returns CDR1 MDHEN and CDR2 SYDVKM. The V gene lost 6 bases and the J gene lost 7 bases, with 16 bases spanning the gap. The CDR3 here is CASRPRWAGEQYF. The CDR3, as DNA: TGTGCCAGCAGACCCCGATGGGCGGGGGAGCAGTACTTC.

V and J are TRBV3-1 and TRBJ2-7; no definite D call. Germline V gives CDR1 LGHDT, CDR2 YNNKEL (reference sequence). This CDR3 region has 13 residues. Trimming cost V 4 bases and J 6 bases, with 13 bases left between them. DNA of the CDR3: TGTGCCAGCAGCCTCTCCGGGCCCTCCGAGCAGTACTTC. Protein: CASSLSGPSEQYF.

The sample holds a few counts of this clonotype. This rearrangement joins TRBV4-1 to TRBJ1-5; D is undetermined. Trimming pared 1 base from V and 7 bases from J, leaving 8 bases between. Germline V gene sequence: CDR1 MGHRA, CDR2 YSYEKL. This CDR3 region has 13 residues. As DNA, the CDR3 is TGCGCCAGCAGCCAAGCCCTCCCCCAGCCCCAGCATTTT. It specifies CASSQALPQPQHF.

In the case of this clonotype: One end of the junction varies from germline; a read error may be responsible. The genes are TRBV4-2 and TRBJ2-2, with D perhaps matching TRBD1 or TRBD2 (5 bases each). This CDR3 is 19 amino acids long. Germline values: CDR1 LGHNA, CDR2 YNFKEQ. The CDR3 reads CASSHRRSLALENTGDLFF. The CDR3 bases are TGTGCCAGCAGCCACCGAAGATCCCTAGCCCTTGAGAACACCGGGGACCTGTTTTTT.

The V and J genes are TRBV20-1 and TRBJ2-7; no reliable D call. Germline V CDR1 and CDR2: DFQATT, SNEGSKA (reference sequence). Trimming pared 4 bases from V and 4 bases from J, leaving 17 bases between. The CDR3 sequence is 14 residues long. CDR3 sequence: CSAIFVSSIYEQYF. Here the CDR3 DNA reads TGCAGTGCTATTTTCGTGAGTAGTATATACGAGCAGTACTTC.

The chain employs TRBV20-1 and TRBJ2-1; 10 nucleotides agree with TRBD2. Germline-derived CDR1 and CDR2 are DFQATT and SNEGSKA (reference sequence). The trim removed 3 bases at V and 7 bases at J, leaving 9 bases unmatched. CDR3 length equals 15 residues. CDR3 amino acids: CSARRSSGGRNEQFF. For the CDR3, the DNA is TGCAGTGCTAGGAGGTCTAGCGGGGGAAGGAATGAGCAGTTCTTC.

CDR3 in DNA: TGCAGTGCTAGAGATAATACGGGAGGAAACACCATATATTTT. Translation gives CSARDNTGGNTIYF. The V and J genes are TRBV20-1 and TRBJ1-3; unclear D gene. Germline V gene sequence: CDR1 DFQATT, CDR2 SNEGSKA (reference sequence). The V end was cut by 0 bases, the J end by 4 bases, with 10 bases between. CDR3 length: 14 amino acids.

V usage is TRBV20-1 and J usage is TRBJ2-6; D uncertain. There are 14 residues in the CDR3. V dropped 2 bases and J dropped 0 bases, with 5 bases sitting between them. The V gene's germline CDR1 is DFQATT and CDR2 SNEGSKA (reference sequence). CDR3 sequence reads: CSARRDSGANVLTF. The CDR3 DNA follows: TGCAGTGCTAGAAGAGACTCTGGGGCCAACGTCCTGACTTTC.

V and J are TRBV7-2 and TRBJ2-1; 10 bases are a match to TRBD2. Unmatched junction bases numbered 4, after V lost 5 bases and J lost 3 bases. Germline CDR1 is SGHTA and CDR2 is FQGNSA. This CDR3 spans 15 amino acids. The CDR3 reads CASSPLAGIYNEQFF. The CDR3 nucleotides read TGTGCCAGCAGCCCACTAGCGGGGATCTACAATGAGCAGTTCTTC.

The chain has TRBV5-1 and TRBJ2-1; 11 positions agree with TRBD2. Germline V gives CDR1 SGHRS, CDR2 YFSETQ. The J segment lost 4 bases and the V segment lost 3 bases, leaving 6 bases of the junction unmatched. The CDR3 contains 16 residues. The CDR3 DNA follows: TGCGCCAGCAGCTCTATAGCGGGAGGGGGGTACAATGAGCAGTTCTTC. Amino acid sequence: CASSSIAGGGYNEQFF.

The DNA for the CDR3 is TGTGCCAGCAGTTTAACTCGGACAGGCCCGAACTACGAGCAGTACTTC. Encoded protein: CASSLTRTGPNYEQYF. The V gene is TRBV28, the J gene TRBJ2-7; 7 positions match TRBD1. Germline V gives CDR1 MDHEN, CDR2 SYDVKM. The CDR3 totals 16 residues. After removal of 2 bases from V and 3 bases from J, the junction contained 10 bases not matched to a gene.

In this sample, this clonotype turned up many times. The chain uses TRBV12-3 or TRBV12-4 and TRBJ1-1, with D possibly TRBD1 on 5 matching bases. This CDR3 has 15 amino acids. V was cut by 6 bases and J by 6 bases, with 20 bases left in between. The CDR3 sequence is CASSTRSGGDAEAFF. The CDR3 DNA sequence: TGTGCCAGCAGCACCCGGAGTGGGGGGGACGCTGAAGCTTTCTTT.

The gene calls are TRBV30 and TRBJ2-7, with 11 bases that match TRBD1. The trim removed 3 bases at V and 4 bases at J, leaving 2 bases unmatched. The CDR3 runs to 13 residues. Per germline, CDR1 GTSNPN and CDR2 SVGIG (reference sequence). This chain's CDR3 is CAWRDRGQYEQYF. CDR3 sequence (DNA): TGTGCCTGGAGGGACAGGGGGCAGTACGAGCAGTACTTC.

The chain has TRBV28 and TRBJ2-3; D may be TRBD1 or TRBD2 (5 bases each). The CDR3 is made up of 15 amino acids. Germline V lookup: CDR1 MDHEN, CDR2 SYDVKM. V lost 3 bases and J lost 3, with 13 bases in between. CDR3 amino acids: CASSFLGKGTDTQYF. The CDR3 coding sequence is TGTGCCAGCAGTTTCCTCGGGAAGGGGACAGATACGCAGTATTTT.

The rearrangement links TRBV29-1 to TRBJ2-1; D remains unclear. The germline gives CDR1 SQVTM, CDR2 ANQGSEA. The CDR3 has 17 residues. V shed 3 bases and J shed 0 bases, with 18 bases lying between them. CDR3 sequence reads: CSVEWVEGRSSYNEQFF. DNA for the CDR3: TGCAGCGTTGAGTGGGTAGAAGGGCGAAGCTCCTACAATGAGCAGTTCTTC.

V is TRBV29-1 and J is TRBJ2-5; possible D gene TRBD1, 5 bases. Germline CDR1 is SQVTM and CDR2 is ANQGSEA. V was trimmed by 4 bases and J by 2 bases, leaving 14 bases between them. The CDR3 totals 14 residues. CDR3 DNA: TGCAGCGTTGTTGGGGCTAGAGCACAAGAGACCCAGTACTTC. It specifies CSVVGARAQETQYF.

This clonotype was observed at least ten times. The V gene is TRBV5-6, the J gene TRBJ1-3, with D unresolved. CDR1 is SGHDT and CDR2 is YYEEEE in the germline V gene. This CDR3 comprises 13 residues. The V gene lost 3 bases and the J gene lost 4 bases, with 8 bases spanning the gap. The CDR3 reads CASSSRPGNTIYF. CDR3 DNA sequence: TGTGCCAGCAGCTCAAGACCGGGAAACACCATATATTTT.

The gene calls are TRBV28 and TRBJ2-7; 9 bases align to TRBD2. J was trimmed by 1 base and V by 10 bases; bases with no gene match: 2. This CDR3 has 12 residues. Germline V gives CDR1 MDHEN, CDR2 SYDVKM. In nucleotides, the CDR3 is TGTGCCACTAGCGGGGATTCCTACGAGCAGTACTTC. Protein sequence: CATSGDSYEQYF.

This clonotype was recorded a few times. The gene calls are TRBV12-3 or TRBV12-4 and TRBJ2-3; the match to TRBD1 covers 8 bases. CDR3 size: 15 residues. Losses at the gene ends were 5 bases for V and 3 bases for J; bases not matched to a gene: 7. CDR3 protein: CASSGQGVNTDTQYF. The CDR3 region has the DNA TGTGCCAGCAGTGGACAGGGCGTAAATACAGATACGCAGTATTTT.

This chain links TRBV5-1 with TRBJ1-1; TRBD1 is a possible D gene (6 bases). CDR1 and CDR2 (germline): SGHRS, YFSETQ. The CDR3 contains 13 residues. The V gene lost 5 bases and the J gene lost 8 bases, with 16 bases spanning the gap. The CDR3 here is CASRYAAGTEAFF. The CDR3 region has the DNA TGCGCCAGCAGATACGCTGCAGGGACAGAAGCTTTCTTT.

This clonotype was counted at least ten times. The chain recombines TRBV20-1 with TRBJ1-1; no reliable D call. CDR1 and CDR2 from the germline V gene are DFQATT and SNEGSKA (reference sequence). The CDR3 sequence is 12 residues long. Trimming removed 3 bases from V and 1 base from J, with 6 bases in between. The CDR3 bases are TGCAGTGCTAGGGCCGGGAACACTGAAGCTTTCTTT. Protein sequence: CSARAGNTEAFF.

This chain connects TRBV6-2 or TRBV6-3 to TRBJ1-4; 8 bases align to TRBD1. This CDR3 comprises 20 residues. CDR1 MNHEY and CDR2 SVGEGT come from the germline V gene. The V and J ends lost 7 bases and 0 bases, in that order; junction bases with no gene match: 19. CDR3 nucleotides: TGTGCCAGCAAACCGGGACAGGAGAGTCCGAGAGGTCCAACTAATGAAAAACTGTTTTTT. This sequence encodes CASKPGQESPRGPTNEKLFF.